This record covers a single TCR beta chain. Drawn from each donor were ten milliliters of peripheral blood. This sample was taken from a study of blood T cells in healthy people across ages. This CDR3 region has 15 residues. The germline CDR1 and CDR2 sequences are SGHRS and YFSETQ. V shed 4 bases and J shed 1 base, with 13 bases lying between them. Then a second PCR, running roughly 7 to 11 cycles, was carried out with a sample-barcoded 5' primer and a J-beta primer mix. A 12-random-nucleotide template-switch adaptor tagged each cDNA molecule. CDR3-containing paired-end reads numbering at least 2.5 million came from each sample. In TCRdb, the 5' RACE reads were re-called with MiXCR into one record per CDR3 protein. This sample carries more than 650,000 distinct CDR3 sequences, about 20% of them seen once, and the ten largest clones take around 21%.

The TCR comes from a man aged 70-80 years in good health. The genes are TRBV5-1 and TRBJ2-3; D may match TRBD1 or TRBD2 (5 bases each). Sequencing was performed on blood. Here the CDR3 DNA reads TGCGCCAGCAGCCCGGGGCGACAAGGCACAGATACGCAGTATTTT. Residues: CASSPGRQGTDTQYF.